The 22 T cell receptor beta chains given below trace back to one sample, sequenced in a study of T cells in women clearing cervical HPV infection. Sequencing used immunoSEQ multiplex PCR; TCRdb keeps in-frame clones, though not all of them. The sample includes 35,000 to 45,000 clones. Source material: blood buffy coat. The receptors derive from a woman aged 18 to 75 with a cervical HPV16 infection that either progressed to CIN3+ or cleared (not recorded which).

Comment on this clone: The missing CDR3 end, 3 residues past where the read stops, is filled in from the germline J gene. This chain joins TRBV30 and TRBJ1-5, with D possibly matching TRBD1 (5 bases). The CDR3 contains 15 residues. The V gene lost 0 bases and the J gene lost 0 bases, with 9 bases spanning the gap. Germline CDR1 reads GTSNPN; CDR2 reads SVGIG (reference sequence). The CDR3 protein is CAWSVGAASNQPQHF. The DNA read from the CDR3 is TGTGCCTGGAGTGTTGGGGCTGCTAGCAATCAGCCC. The entire variable domain, with the rest obtained from reference TRBV30 and TRBJ1-5, is as follows: SQTIHQWPATLVQPVGSPLSLECTVEGTSNPNLYWYRQAAGRGLQLLFYSVGIGQISSEVPQNLSASRPQDRQFILSSKKLLLSDSGFYLCAWSVGAASNQPQHFGDGTRLSIL.

Concerning this clone: Read data end 3 residues before the CDR3 end; the end is taken from the germline J gene. This chain connects TRBV6-2 or TRBV6-3 to TRBJ1-2, with 7 bases matching TRBD1. The germline V gene has CDR1 MNHEY and CDR2 SVGEGT. The CDR3 loop spans 14 amino acids. The trim removed 11 bases at V and 2 bases at J, leaving 11 bases unmatched. The CDR3: CAGRGPGVNYGYTF. The sequenced part of the CDR3 DNA is TGTGCCGGTAGGGGGCCCGGGGTCAACTATGGC.

A note on this clone: The missing CDR3 end, 3 residues past where the read stops, is filled in from the germline J gene. The chain employs TRBV7-2 and TRBJ2-3, with 9 bases lining up with TRBD2. CDR1 and CDR2 from the germline V gene are SGHTA and FQGNSA. The V segment lost 4 bases and the J segment 1 base; nucleotides outside the gene matches: 3. CDR3 length: 15 residues. CDR3 DNA, as far as it was read: TGTGCCAGCAGCTCGTGGACTAGCGGCACAGATACG. This gives the protein CASSSWTSGTDT. The CDR3 in its entirety is CASSSWTSGTDTQYF.

For this clone: With the read ending 3 residues before the CDR3 end, the germline J gene is used to fill in that end. The genes are TRBV19 and TRBJ1-2, with 7 bases lining up with TRBD1. The trim removed 4 bases at V and 6 bases at J, leaving 5 bases unmatched. The CDR3 contains 13 residues. In germline, CDR1 is LNHDA, CDR2 SQIVND (reference sequence). This CDR3 is CASSTGGIHGYTF. The sequenced CDR3 bases are TGTGCCAGTAGTACAGGGGGAATTCATGGC.

In regard to this clone: The read halts 3 residues ahead of the CDR3 end, with the missing end drawn from the germline J gene. The rearrangement links TRBV28 to TRBJ2-1; D possibly uses TRBD1 or TRBD2 (7 bases each). CDR1 MDHEN and CDR2 SYDVKM come from the germline V gene. V shed 6 bases and J shed 5 bases, with 20 bases lying between them. The CDR3 is 16 residues long. CDR3 protein: CASSPAGRGRDNEQFF. CDR3 DNA (partial): TGTGCCAGCAGCCCAGCGGGAAGGGGGCGCGACAATGAG.

As for this clone: The missing CDR3 end, 3 residues past where the read stops, is filled in from the germline J gene. The genes are TRBV28 and TRBJ2-7; TRBD1 aligns across 8 bases. V lost 5 bases and J lost 0; bases outside the gene matches: 6. CDR3 length equals 15 residues. Per germline, CDR1 MDHEN and CDR2 SYDVKM. The CDR3 bases that were read are TGTGCCAGCAGTGGAGGACAGGGAGGCTCCTACGAG. Its translation: CASSGGQGGSYE. The entire CDR3 protein is CASSGGQGGSYEQYF.

Turning to this clone: The read is 3 residues too short to cover the CDR3 end, so that end is filled in from the germline J gene. The identical CDR3 is also encoded by other nucleotide sequences in the sample. The chain employs TRBV29-1 and TRBJ1-1, with 7 bases that match TRBD1. CDR3 length: 12 residues. Losses at the gene ends were 4 bases for V and 5 bases for J; bases not matched to a gene: 4. Germline V lookup: CDR1 SQVTM, CDR2 ANQGSEA. CDR3: CSVGQGGTEAFF. The covered CDR3 bases are TGCAGCGTTGGACAGGGAGGGACTGAA. The whole variable domain, remainder taken from reference TRBV29-1 and TRBJ1-1, is SAVISQKPSRDICQRGTSLTIQCQVDSQVTMMFWYRQQPGQSLTLIATANQGSEATYESGFVIDKFPISRPNLTFSTLTVSNMSPEDSSIYLCSVGQGGTEAFFGQGTRLTVV.

The CDR3 spells CASKHHSNQPQHF. The sequenced part of the CDR3 DNA is TGTGCCAGCAAACACCATAGCAATCAGCCC. The chain combines TRBV19 with TRBJ1-5; D not certain. The read stops 3 residues short of the end of the CDR3; the missing end is completed from the germline J gene. Trimming shortened V by 9 bases and J by 0 bases, and 9 bases separated the two germline ends. The CDR3 contains 13 residues. CDR1 is LNHDA and CDR2 is SQIVND in the germline V gene (reference sequence).

In the case of this clone: The CDR3 end lies 3 residues beyond the end of the read and is filled in from the germline J gene. The chain has TRBV5-6 and TRBJ2-7; 11 bases are a match to TRBD2. Germline V lookup: CDR1 SGHDT, CDR2 YYEEEE. J gave up 5 bases and V 3 bases, and 7 bases lay outside the gene matches. The CDR3 spans 15 residues. The DNA read from the CDR3 is TGTGCCAGCAGCTCTAATAGCGGGAGGGCACACGAG. Translation: CASSSNSGRAHE. The CDR3 reads in full as CASSSNSGRAHEQYF.

In the case of this clone: The observed sequence ends 3 residues before the CDR3 terminus, with the missing tail filled in from the germline J gene. The V and J genes are TRBV7-6 and TRBJ2-5, with a weak D call TRBD2 (6 bases). V gave up 2 bases and J gave up 5 bases, with 18 bases separating them. The CDR3 has 16 amino acids. Germline V gives CDR1 SGHVS, CDR2 FNYEAQ. The CDR3 bases that were read are TGTGCCAGCAGCTTACCCAGCGGGCCCCCTCAGGAGACC. This codes for CASSLPSGPPQET. Given in full, the CDR3 is CASSLPSGPPQETQYF.

As for this clone: With the read ending 3 residues before the CDR3 end, the germline J gene is used to fill in that end. The chain links TRBV7-3 to TRBJ1-1; tentatively, D is TRBD1 (5 bases). The germline CDR1 and CDR2 sequences are SGHTA and FQGTGA. V gave up 5 bases and J gave up 3 bases, with 16 bases separating them. This CDR3 has 15 amino acids. CDR3 sequence: CASSPGGGADTEAFF. The covered CDR3 bases are TGTGCCAGCAGCCCCGGGGGAGGGGCTGACACTGAA.

With regard to this clone: Read sequence stops 3 residues before the CDR3 end, and the germline J gene provides the missing end. This chain uses TRBV20-1 with TRBJ1-5, with 7 bases that match TRBD1. The V gene end was trimmed by 5 bases and the J gene end by 2 bases; junction bases not matched to a gene: 12. The CDR3 consists of 16 residues. Germline V gene sequence: CDR1 DFQATT, CDR2 SNEGSKA (reference sequence). Incomplete CDR3 DNA: TGCAGTGCTGGGAGACAGGGAGGGTTGGGCAATCAGCCC. Its translation: CSAGRQGGLGNQP. The complete CDR3 sequence is CSAGRQGGLGNQPQHF.

As to this clone: The CDR3 goes on 3 residues after the read ends, and that part is filled in from the germline J gene. V usage is TRBV29-1 and J usage is TRBJ1-5; D gene uncertain. The germline V gene encodes CDR1 SQVTM and CDR2 ANQGSEA. V lost 4 bases and J lost 2, with 12 bases in between. The CDR3 covers 14 residues. The CDR3 protein is CSVAAGLGNQPQHF. The CDR3 DNA, read in part, is TGCAGCGTTGCCGCAGGTCTGGGCAATCAGCCC.

Remarks on this clone: With the read ending 3 residues before the CDR3 end, the germline J gene is used to fill in that end. This sequence joins TRBV18 and TRBJ2-1; TRBD1 matches at 9 bases. The germline V gene has CDR1 KGHSH and CDR2 LQKENI. V trimming: 4 bases; J trimming: 4 bases; junction bases outside the gene matches: 5. The CDR3 is made up of 15 amino acids. CDR3: CASSRGQGRYNEQFF. CDR3 bases read: TGTGCCAGCTCACGCGGACAGGGGCGGTACAATGAG.

To note about this clone: The sequenced fragment ends 3 residues before the CDR3 boundary, so the rest is inferred from the germline J gene. The chain links TRBV19 to TRBJ2-1; 8 bases fit TRBD1. The CDR3 contains 14 residues. Losses at the gene ends were 10 bases for V and 4 bases for J; bases not matched to a gene: 9. Germline V gives CDR1 LNHDA, CDR2 SQIVND (reference sequence). This CDR3 is CATRDRMGYNEQFF. The sequenced part of the CDR3 DNA is TGTGCCACCAGGGACAGGATGGGGTACAATGAG.

With regard to this clone: The missing CDR3 end, 3 residues past where the read stops, is filled in from the germline J gene. This chain uses TRBV5-1 with TRBJ1-1; weak D call: TRBD1 (5 bases). The CDR3 runs to 17 residues. Trimming removed 2 bases at V and 3 bases at J, with 20 bases between. The germline gives CDR1 SGHRS, CDR2 YFSETQ. Incomplete CDR3 DNA: TGCGCCAGCAGCTTTTACGGGACTCTCCTGGGGGACACTGAA. Protein: CASSFYGTLLGDTE. In full, the CDR3 reads CASSFYGTLLGDTEAFF.

The CDR3 reads CASSLVPDNTEAFF. The CDR3 DNA, read in part, is TGTGCCAGCAGCTTAGTGCCAGATAACACTGAA. The chain couples TRBV7-9 to TRBJ1-1, with D uncertain. The read comes to an end 3 residues before the CDR3 does, leaving the germline J gene to fill in the end. The V and J ends lost 1 base and 2 bases respectively, with 8 bases between them. Germline V CDR1 and CDR2: SEHNR, FQNEAQ (reference sequence). The CDR3 consists of 14 residues.

As regards this clone: The CDR3 end is not reached by the read, which stops 3 residues before it; the germline J gene fills it in. The gene calls are TRBV20-1 and TRBJ2-7; 13 bases align to TRBD2. The CDR3 is 15 amino acids. V lost 2 bases to trimming and J lost 3 bases; unmatched junction nucleotides: 4. Germline V gene sequence: CDR1 DFQATT, CDR2 SNEGSKA (reference sequence). The CDR3 sequence is CSARRGTSGVYEQYF. The sequenced part of the CDR3 DNA is TGCAGTGCTAGAAGGGGGACTAGCGGGGTCTACGAG.

Comment on this clone: The read ends 3 residues before the CDR3 terminus; that terminus is restored from the germline J gene. The J gene is TRBJ2-1, the V gene TRBV18; a weak D match, TRBD2 (5 bases). V was pared by 1 base and J by 4 bases, with 14 bases between. CDR1 and CDR2 (germline): KGHSH, LQKENI. CDR3 size: 16 residues. CDR3 sequence reads: CASSPRTDWGYNEQFF. The covered CDR3 bases are TGTGCCAGCTCACCACGAACGGACTGGGGATACAATGAG.

Notes on this clone: With the read ending 3 residues before the CDR3 end, the germline J gene is used to fill in that end. The chain employs TRBV19 and TRBJ1-2; D ambiguous. CDR3 size: 15 residues. Germline V gives CDR1 LNHDA, CDR2 SQIVND (reference sequence). The CDR3 bases that were read are TGTGCCAGTAGTATAGGACGCGGTGGAGCCTACGAC. Translating gives CASSIGRGGAYD. The CDR3 as a whole reads CASSIGRGGAYDYTF.

To note about this clone: Coverage ceases 3 residues before the CDR3 finishes, and the germline J gene fills in the end. The chain couples TRBV20-1 to TRBJ2-7, with TRBD2 matching over 10 bases. Per the germline V gene, CDR1 is DFQATT and CDR2 is SNEGSKA (reference sequence). V lost 0 bases and J lost 0; bases outside the gene matches: 2. The CDR3 sequence is 15 residues long. The sequenced part of the CDR3 DNA is TGCAGTGCTAGAGACCTAGCGGGAGACTCCTACGAG. Its translation is CSARDLAGDSYE. The entire CDR3 protein is CSARDLAGDSYEQYF.

As for this clone: Read sequence stops 3 residues before the CDR3 end, and the germline J gene provides the missing end. The chain has TRBV20-1 and TRBJ2-1; TRBD2 matches 11 bases. Germline V gene lookup returns CDR1 DFQATT and CDR2 SNEGSKA (reference sequence). V lost 3 bases, J lost 0 bases, and 4 bases stayed unmatched. This CDR3 spans 16 amino acids. The CDR3 is CSASRLAGGSYNEQFF. CDR3 DNA (partial): TGCAGTGCTAGTCGCCTAGCGGGAGGCTCCTACAATGAG.